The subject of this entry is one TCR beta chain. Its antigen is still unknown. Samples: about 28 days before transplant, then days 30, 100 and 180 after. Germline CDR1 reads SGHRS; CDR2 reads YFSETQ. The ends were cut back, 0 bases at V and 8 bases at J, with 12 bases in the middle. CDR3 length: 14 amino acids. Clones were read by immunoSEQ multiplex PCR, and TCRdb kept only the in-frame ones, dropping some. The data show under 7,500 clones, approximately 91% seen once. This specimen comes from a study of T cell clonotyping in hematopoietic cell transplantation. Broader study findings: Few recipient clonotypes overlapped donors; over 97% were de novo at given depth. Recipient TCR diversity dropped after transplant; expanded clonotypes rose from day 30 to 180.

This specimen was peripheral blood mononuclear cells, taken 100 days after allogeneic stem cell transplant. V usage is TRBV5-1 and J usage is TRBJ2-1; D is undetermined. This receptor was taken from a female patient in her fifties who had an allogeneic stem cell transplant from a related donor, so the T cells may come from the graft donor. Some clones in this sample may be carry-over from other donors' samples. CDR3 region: CASSLESDRDEQFF. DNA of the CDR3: TGCGCCAGCAGCTTGGAGTCAGATCGGGATGAGCAGTTCTTC. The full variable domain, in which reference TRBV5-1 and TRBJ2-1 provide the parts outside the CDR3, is KAGVTQTPRYLIKTRGQQVTLSCSPISGHRSVSWYQQTPGQGLQFLFEYFSETQRNKGNFPGRFSGRQFSNSRSEMNVSTLELGDSALYLCASSLESDRDEQFFGPGTRLTVL.